This section outlines one T cell receptor beta chain sequence together with its context. Arm-PCR of CDR3 regions and iRepertoire HTBI primers were the basis on which TCR beta libraries were built. MiXCR was run by TCRdb on the multiplex PCR reads, yielding one entry per CDR3 protein. The repertoire holds under 700,000 distinct CDR3 sequences, with more than 15% as singletons. This specimen belongs to a study of regulatory T cells in long-lasting Graves disease. The time point is: newly diagnosed GD, antithyroid drugs for less than 3 months. RNA extracted from PBMCs served as the sequencing template. Per the germline V gene, CDR1 is MGHRA and CDR2 is YSYEKL. There are 13 residues in the CDR3. V was shortened by 0 bases and J by 9 bases, with 9 bases between the two germline ends. These records were also assigned to another study, of T cells in Graves' hyperthyroidism and ophthalmopathy.

The rearrangement links TRBV4-1 to TRBJ1-5; no firm D call. This TCR derives from a woman aged 35-65 years with Graves disease. Sample: peripheral blood mononuclear cells (PBMCs), taken at new diagnosis, from a patient treated with antithyroid drugs. This CDR3 reads CASSQDPPRPQHF. CDR3 in DNA: TGCGCCAGCAGCCAAGACCCCCCACGGCCCCAGCATTTT.